The 20 T cell receptor beta chains below come from one sample, sequenced in a study of blood T cell repertoires in COVID-19 (TCRdb year 2020). To prepare the library, the immunoSEQ multiplex PCR assay was applied. This immuneACCESS table, as held by TCRdb, lists in-frame sequences with V and J called but not all clones. Of the missing ones, under half trace to an unresolved V gene in checked studies; the others have no known cause. The sample has approximately 150,000 clones on record, almost 85% of them singletons. About 2.5% of the sample belongs to the ten largest clones. Sequencing was performed on peripheral blood. These receptor sequences come from a woman at least 80 years old with COVID-19, enrolled during active disease.

The chain recombines TRBV10-1 with TRBJ1-2; no clear D. Deletions cut 4 bases from V and 7 bases from J, with 13 bases between. Looked up from germline, CDR1 is WNHNN and CDR2 is SYGVQD (reference sequence). The length of the CDR3 is 13 residues. The CDR3 protein is CASSVRREGGYTF. CDR3 nucleotides: TGCGCCAGCAGTGTCCGAAGGGAGGGTGGCTACACCTTC.

V usage is TRBV6-2 or TRBV6-3 and J usage is TRBJ2-1, with a tentative D call TRBD2 (6 bases). The CDR3 is 12 amino acids. CDR1 and CDR2 (germline): MNHEY, SVGEGT. V lost 6 bases and J lost 8, with 11 bases in between. The CDR3 loop is CASSSWGDEQFF. CDR3 nucleotides: TGTGCCAGCAGCTCGTGGGGGGATGAGCAGTTCTTC.

This chain joins TRBV10-3 and TRBJ2-1, with TRBD1 identical over 9 bases. Losses at the gene ends were 8 bases for V and 3 bases for J; bases not matched to a gene: 8. CDR1 is ENHRY and CDR2 is SYGVKD in the germline V gene. The CDR3 sequence is 15 residues long. DNA of the CDR3: TGTGCCATCGGCAAACAGGGGGCTGTCTACAATGAGCAGTTCTTC. Its protein is CAIGKQGAVYNEQFF.

The chain carries TRBV7-3 and TRBJ2-1, with D possibly matching TRBD1 (6 bases). Per the germline V gene, CDR1 is SGHTA and CDR2 is FQGTGA. V lost 2 bases, J lost 10 bases, and 15 bases lay in between. This CDR3 is 14 amino acids long. CDR3 DNA sequence: TGTGCCAGCAGCTTATCGGGACATCACCTCGAGCAGTTCTTC. Amino acid sequence: CASSLSGHHLEQFF.

V usage is TRBV24-1 and J usage is TRBJ2-5; 12 bases are a match to TRBD2. V gave up 4 bases and J gave up 7 bases; unmatched junction bases: 12. CDR1 and CDR2 (germline): KGHDR, SFDVKD. CDR3 size: 17 residues. CDR3 protein: CATSDPPTSGSVGTQYF. The CDR3 bases are TGTGCCACCAGTGACCCTCCGACTAGCGGGAGTGTGGGGACCCAGTACTTC.

The rearrangement uses TRBV11-1 and TRBJ2-7, with a possible D match to TRBD1 (5 bases). The germline CDR1 and CDR2 sequences are SGHAT and FQDESV (reference sequence). CDR3 length: 13 residues. V was cut by 1 base and J by 4 bases, with 8 bases left in between. The CDR3 coding sequence is TGTGCCAGCAGCTTAGGGGGCGGTTACGAGCAGTACTTC. Translating it yields CASSLGGGYEQYF.

This chain connects TRBV18 to TRBJ1-5, with 9 bases fitting TRBD1. J gave up 0 bases and V 6 bases, and 9 bases lay outside the gene matches. Germline V gene lookup returns CDR1 KGHSH and CDR2 LQKENI. This CDR3 region has 17 residues. The CDR3 loop reads CASSLLQGADSNQPQHF. For the CDR3, the DNA is TGTGCCAGCTCGCTCTTACAGGGGGCCGATAGCAATCAGCCCCAGCATTTT.

The rearrangement uses TRBV28 and TRBJ2-3; TRBD2 agrees at 15 bases. Trimming removed 3 bases from V and 6 bases from J; junction bases left unmatched: 7. Germline loops: CDR1 MDHEN, CDR2 SYDVKM. This CDR3 has 17 residues. CDR3 in amino acids: CASSFSPGTSGRDTQYF. DNA of the CDR3: TGTGCCAGCAGTTTTTCCCCCGGGACTAGCGGGAGGGATACGCAGTATTTT.

This clone appeared once. CDR3 loop: CASSPLRTDTQYF. The DNA of the CDR3 is TGTGCCAGCTCACCTCTTCGCACAGATACGCAGTATTTT. The chain is built from TRBV18 and TRBJ2-3, with D unresolved. V was shortened by 3 bases and J by 1 base, with 5 bases between the two germline ends. The V gene's germline CDR1 is KGHSH and CDR2 LQKENI. This CDR3 has 13 residues. The complete variable domain, with remaining parts taken from reference TRBV18 and TRBJ2-3, reads NAGVMQNPRHLVRRRGQEARLRCSPMKGHSHVYWYRQLPEEGLKFMVYLQKENIIDESGMPKERFSAEFPKEGPSILRIQQVVRGDSAAYFCASSPLRTDTQYFGPGTRLTVL.

CDR3 sequence (DNA): TGTGCCAGCAGGGTAGCGGGGAGCTTGGATGAGCAGTTCTTC. Its translation: CASRVAGSLDEQFF. The rearrangement links TRBV2 to TRBJ2-1; 8 bases are a match to TRBD2. Germline V gene data show CDR1 as SNHLY and CDR2 as FYNNEI. The V and J ends lost 6 bases and 8 bases, in that order; junction bases with no gene match: 9. The CDR3 is made up of 14 amino acids. The full variable domain, with the rest looked up from reference TRBV2 and TRBJ2-1, is EPEVTQTPSHQVTQMGQEVILRCVPISNHLYFYWYRQILGQKVEFLVSFYNNEISEKSEIFDDQFSVERPDGSNFTLKIRSTKLEDSAMYFCASRVAGSLDEQFFGPGTRLTVL.

This sequence joins TRBV7-9 and TRBJ1-2; a possible D gene is TRBD1 (5 bases). V was cut by 5 bases and J by 9 bases, with 19 bases left in between. This CDR3 is 14 amino acids long. The germline V gene has CDR1 SEHNR and CDR2 FQNEAQ (reference sequence). The CDR3 nucleotides are TGTGCCAGCAGCCCCGACGGCAGGGTAGGAAGCTACACCTTC. It yields the protein CASSPDGRVGSYTF.

The chain uses TRBV7-2 and TRBJ1-5, with D possibly TRBD1 on 5 matching bases. The germline gives CDR1 SGHTA, CDR2 FQGNSA. The germline V and J ends were trimmed by 1 base and 2 bases, with 9 bases remaining between them. This CDR3 has 15 residues. CDR3 DNA: TGTGCCAGCAGCTTAGGCGGGGCGGGCAATCAGCCCCAGCATTTT. Translating it yields CASSLGGAGNQPQHF. The whole variable domain, remainder taken from reference TRBV7-2 and TRBJ1-5, is GAGVSQSPSNKVTEKGKDVELRCDPISGHTALYWYRQSLGQGLEFLIYFQGNSAPDKSGLPSDRFSAERTGGSVSTLTIQRTQQEDSAVYLCASSLGGAGNQPQHFGDGTRLSIL.

This clone was detected only once. V gene TRBV6-5 combines with J gene TRBJ2-5, with D possibly TRBD2 on 5 matching bases. Trimming shortened V by 6 bases and J by 5 bases, and 16 bases separated the two germline ends. From germline, CDR1 is MNHEY and CDR2 SVGAGI. This CDR3 has 14 amino acids. CDR3 DNA sequence: TGTGCCAGCAGCCGGGATAAGGGAAGGGAGACCCAGTACTTC. Translation gives CASSRDKGRETQYF.

The rearrangement joins TRBV5-5 to TRBJ1-5; D might be TRBD1 (6 bases). CDR3 size: 13 residues. The V end was cut by 4 bases, the J end by 5 bases, with 10 bases between. The germline V gene encodes CDR1 SGHKS and CDR2 YYEKEE (reference sequence). The CDR3 loop is CASSPHRDQPQHF. The CDR3, as DNA: TGTGCCAGCAGCCCCCACAGGGATCAGCCCCAGCATTTT.

The V gene is TRBV28, the J gene TRBJ2-7, with 10 positions matching TRBD1. Germline V gives CDR1 MDHEN, CDR2 SYDVKM. The CDR3 sequence is 15 residues long. The V gene end was trimmed by 4 bases and the J gene end by 6 bases; junction bases not matched to a gene: 9. CDR3 sequence (DNA): TGTGCCAGCAGTTCCCACGGGACAGGGGCCAGCGAGCAGTACTTC. It specifies CASSSHGTGASEQYF.

V is TRBV3-1 (or the pseudogene TRBV3-2) and J is TRBJ1-1, with D possibly matching TRBD1 (5 bases). Germline CDR1 reads LGHDT; CDR2 reads YNNKEL (reference sequence). Trimming pared 6 bases from V and 4 bases from J, leaving 9 bases between. CDR3 size: 12 residues. CDR3 region: CASRSGITEAFF. Written as DNA, the CDR3 is TGTGCCAGCAGGTCAGGGATCACTGAAGCTTTCTTT.

The genes are TRBV28 and TRBJ2-2; 8 positions match TRBD2. The CDR3 extends over 16 amino acids. Germline V lookup: CDR1 MDHEN, CDR2 SYDVKM. Unmatched junction bases numbered 8, after V lost 6 bases and J lost 2 bases. CDR3 protein: CASSPWLAGNTGELFF. The DNA of the CDR3 is TGTGCCAGCAGCCCATGGCTAGCGGGTAACACCGGGGAGCTGTTTTTT.

This chain links TRBV18 with TRBJ1-2; D is perhaps TRBD1 (5 bases). This CDR3 is 13 amino acids long. In germline, CDR1 is KGHSH, CDR2 LQKENI. Trimming pared 3 bases from V and 3 bases from J, leaving 8 bases between. The CDR3 coding sequence is TGTGCCAGCTCACCGACAGAATACTATGGCTACACCTTC. This codes for CASSPTEYYGYTF.

The chain is built from TRBV24-1 and TRBJ2-6; maybe TRBD2 (6 bases). V dropped 2 bases and J dropped 0 bases, with 10 bases sitting between them. The CDR3 totals 17 residues. CDR1 is KGHDR and CDR2 is SFDVKD in the germline V gene. CDR3 DNA sequence: TGTGCCACCAGTGATTCTGCGGAGGGCTCTGGGGCCAACGTCCTGACTTTC. The encoded protein is CATSDSAEGSGANVLTF.

The chain is built from TRBV30 and TRBJ1-1, with 10 bases identical to TRBD1. V shed 5 bases and J 5 bases; nucleotides not matched to a gene: 2. Germline loops: CDR1 GTSNPN, CDR2 SVGIG (reference sequence). This CDR3 is built from 12 residues. CDR3 protein: CAWGTGVTEAFF. The CDR3 DNA follows: TGTGCCTGGGGGACAGGGGTGACTGAAGCTTTCTTT. The full variable domain, its missing parts supplied by reference TRBV30 and TRBJ1-1, is SQTIHQWPATLVQPVGSPLSLECTVEGTSNPNLYWYRQAAGRGLQLLFYSVGIGQISSEVPQNLSASRPQDRQFILSSKKLLLSDSGFYLCAWGTGVTEAFFGQGTRLTVV.